The 11 T cell receptor beta chains below all came from one sample that was sequenced in a study of T cell responses to AZD1222 COVID-19 vaccine. TCRdb keeps only in-frame clones here, not all; method: immunoSEQ multiplex PCR. Among approximately 190,000 clones listed, approximately 92% were seen once. The material sequenced was peripheral blood, taken on day 0 of AZD1222 vaccination. The origin of the receptors is an adult in good health.

CDR3 DNA: TGCAGCGCCGCAACAGGGATCTATGGCTACACCTTC. Translating gives CSAATGIYGYTF. The chain recombines TRBV29-1 with TRBJ1-2, with D possibly matching TRBD1 (6 bases). Deletions cut 7 bases from V and 4 bases from J, with 13 bases between. CDR1 is SQVTM and CDR2 is ANQGSEA in the germline V gene. CDR3 length: 12 residues.

The J gene is TRBJ1-4, the V gene TRBV2; perhaps TRBD1 as D (6 bases). V was clipped by 3 bases and J by 4 bases, with 12 bases between them. The CDR3 contains 15 residues. In germline, CDR1 is SNHLY, CDR2 FYNNEI. The CDR3 region has the DNA TGTGCCAGCAGTGAGGGGGGGCGAGGTAATGAAAAACTGTTTTTT. Protein: CASSEGGRGNEKLFF. Complete variable domain (other parts from reference TRBV2 and TRBJ1-4): EPEVTQTPSHQVTQMGQEVILRCVPISNHLYFYWYRQILGQKVEFLVSFYNNEISEKSEIFDDQFSVERPDGSNFTLKIRSTKLEDSAMYFCASSEGGRGNEKLFFGSGTQLSVL.

The chain joins TRBV27 to TRBJ1-1; the D is unclear. The V and J ends lost 5 bases and 11 bases respectively, with 15 bases between them. The germline gives CDR1 MNHEY, CDR2 SMNVEV (reference sequence). The CDR3 covers 12 residues. The CDR3 loop is CASSTKPPSAFF. In DNA, the CDR3 is TGTGCCAGCAGTACTAAGCCCCCTTCGGCTTTCTTT.

The chain uses TRBV28 and TRBJ2-1; 10 nucleotides match TRBD1. The CDR3 covers 11 residues. Trimming took 6 bases from V and 14 from J; bases not matched to a gene: 4. Germline V gene sequence: CDR1 MDHEN, CDR2 SYDVKM. The DNA for the CDR3 is TGTGCCAGCAGAACCGGGACAGGGGAGTTCTTC. Translating it yields CASRTGTGEFF.

The chain links TRBV4-3 to TRBJ2-7; 10 bases match TRBD2. This CDR3 contains 13 residues. J was trimmed by 3 bases and V by 5 bases; bases with no gene match: 1. The germline V gene has CDR1 LGHNA and CDR2 YSLEER. Here the CDR3 DNA reads TGCGCCAGCAGCGCTAGCGGGGGCTACGAGCAGTACTTC. Its translation is CASSASGGYEQYF.

V gene TRBV27 combines with J gene TRBJ2-3; D is uncertain. The CDR3 has 13 residues. Trimming removed 10 bases from V and 1 base from J, with 12 bases in between. Per germline, CDR1 MNHEY and CDR2 SMNVEV (reference sequence). The DNA of the CDR3 is TGTGCCACCGAAAGGGCTGGCACAGATACGCAGTATTTT. Translation gives CATERAGTDTQYF.

This chain links TRBV10-3 with TRBJ1-3; possibly TRBD1 for D (6 bases). This CDR3 has 16 residues. Germline V gene data show CDR1 as ENHRY and CDR2 as SYGVKD. Trimming left V 2 bases short and J 0 bases short, with 11 bases between. The CDR3 here is CAISEGQGSSGNTIYF. CDR3 in DNA: TGTGCCATCAGTGAGGGGCAGGGGTCCTCTGGAAACACCATATATTTT.

The chain links TRBV5-4 to TRBJ2-1, with D unresolved. Between the trimmed V and J ends, which lost 0 bases and 15 bases, there was a span of 13 bases. The CDR3 is 12 residues long. Germline V lookup: CDR1 SGHNT, CDR2 YYREEE (reference sequence). For the CDR3, the DNA is TGTGCCAGCAGCTTGGCGCCCAGTAGGCCGTTCTTC. Encoded protein: CASSLAPSRPFF.

This sequence joins TRBV11-2 and TRBJ1-2, with D possibly being TRBD1 (5 bases). The CDR3 consists of 14 residues. V gave up 3 bases and J gave up 6 bases, with 14 bases separating them. The germline CDR1 and CDR2 sequences are SGHAT and FQNNGV. The CDR3: CASSLSIGADGYTF. CDR3 DNA: TGTGCCAGCAGCTTGTCCATCGGGGCGGATGGCTACACCTTC. Looking up the rest from reference TRBV11-2 and TRBJ1-2 gives the full variable domain: EAGVAQSPRYKIIEKRQSVAFWCNPISGHATLYWYQQILGQGPKLLIQFQNNGVVDDSQLPKDRFSAERLKGVDSTLKIQPAKLEDSAVYLCASSLSIGADGYTFGSGTRLTVV.

This clone was picked up a small number of times. J is TRBJ1-1 and V is TRBV7-7; TRBD1 might be the D (5 bases). V lost 5 bases, J lost 1 base, and 11 bases lay in between. The CDR3 contains 14 residues. The germline gives CDR1 SSHAT, CDR2 FNYEAQ (reference sequence). The CDR3 DNA follows: TGTGCCAGCAGCAAGATGACAGCGAACACTGAAGCTTTCTTT. It is translated as CASSKMTANTEAFF.

This chain links TRBV5-1 with TRBJ1-1, with no clear D. The CDR3 is 14 residues long. V lost 3 bases to trimming and J lost 7 bases, with 16 bases between them. CDR1 and CDR2 (germline): SGHRS, YFSETQ. The DNA of the CDR3 is TGCGCCAGCAGCTCGGGTAGTTCGTGGGGTGAAGCTTTCTTT. This translates into CASSSGSSWGEAFF.